Following are 20 T cell receptor beta chains from one sample sequenced in a study of control samples from healthy donors and cancer patients. The data were produced by immunoSEQ multiplex PCR, yet TCRdb's version contains in-frame clones alone and is incomplete. The sample consists of fewer than 200,000 clones, almost 90% of them appearing once. The sample taken for sequencing was blood. The receptor set was obtained from a woman aged 25 to 39 in good health.

V gene TRBV30 combines with J gene TRBJ2-3; 7 nucleotides agree with TRBD2. The CDR3 runs to 15 residues. The trim removed 0 bases at V and 5 bases at J, leaving 8 bases unmatched. Germline V CDR1 and CDR2: GTSNPN, SVGIG (reference sequence). CDR3 in DNA: TGTGCCTGGAGTGTAGTGGGGGGGGGAATAGATACGCAGTATTTT. Translated, it gives CAWSVVGGGIDTQYF.

The genes are TRBV7-9 and TRBJ2-7; D gene ambiguous. CDR1 and CDR2 (germline): SEHNR, FQNEAQ (reference sequence). V was trimmed by 5 bases and J by 7 bases, leaving 15 bases between them. The length of the CDR3 is 13 residues. CDR3 region: CASSRPLLREQYF. In DNA, the CDR3 is TGTGCCAGCAGCCGACCGCTACTCCGGGAGCAGTACTTC.

The chain combines TRBV6-5 with TRBJ2-7; possible D gene TRBD1, 6 bases. The germline V and J ends were trimmed by 4 bases and 8 bases, with 12 bases remaining between them. The CDR3 is 12 amino acids. Germline V gene data show CDR1 as MNHEY and CDR2 as SVGAGI. In DNA, the CDR3 is TGTGCCAGCAGTTCGGGACACCTAAAGCAGTACTTC. Protein: CASSSGHLKQYF.

The chain is built from TRBV30 and TRBJ1-6, with 12 positions matching TRBD1. CDR3 length: 20 amino acids. After removal of 1 base from V and 2 bases from J, the junction contained 12 bases not matched to a gene. Per germline, CDR1 GTSNPN and CDR2 SVGIG (reference sequence). CDR3 region: CAWSATGTGGPVPYNSPLHF. Here the CDR3 DNA reads TGTGCCTGGAGTGCAACTGGGACAGGGGGCCCCGTACCCTATAATTCACCCCTCCACTTT. The whole variable domain, remainder taken from reference TRBV30 and TRBJ1-6, is SQTIHQWPATLVQPVGSPLSLECTVEGTSNPNLYWYRQAAGRGLQLLFYSVGIGQISSEVPQNLSASRPQDRQFILSSKKLLLSDSGFYLCAWSATGTGGPVPYNSPLHFGNGTRLTVT.

The chain recombines TRBV10-3 with TRBJ2-1; D perhaps matches TRBD2 (6 bases). Trimming stripped 2 bases from V and 0 bases from J, with 23 bases between. CDR1 and CDR2 (germline): ENHRY, SYGVKD. The CDR3 totals 20 residues. The CDR3 coding sequence is TGTGCCATCAGTGAGCCCTCGGGGTGGACTACTACTTTCTCCTACAATGAGCAGTTCTTC. Translated, it gives CAISEPSGWTTTFSYNEQFF.

The chain couples TRBV4-1 to TRBJ2-5; 9 positions match TRBD1. V dropped 3 bases and J dropped 1; count of bases not matched to a gene: 3. Germline CDR1 reads MGHRA; CDR2 reads YSYEKL. This CDR3 is built from 15 residues. The CDR3 loop reads CASSQSDRGQETQYF. DNA for the CDR3: TGCGCCAGCAGCCAGTCGGACAGGGGCCAAGAGACCCAGTACTTC.

J is TRBJ2-1 and V is TRBV13; TRBD2 agrees at 13 bases. This CDR3 is 16 amino acids long. Germline-derived CDR1 and CDR2 are PRHDT and FYEKMQ (reference sequence). The ends lost 5 bases at V and 9 bases at J; junction bases unmatched: 10. CDR3 region: CASSPRTSGSLPEQFF. The CDR3 DNA follows: TGTGCCAGCAGCCCCCGGACTAGCGGGAGTCTTCCTGAGCAGTTCTTC.

In its sample, this clone was seen once. This sequence joins TRBV27 and TRBJ1-4; D is ambiguous. Germline CDR1 is MNHEY and CDR2 is SMNVEV (reference sequence). V was trimmed by 3 bases and J by 6 bases, leaving 17 bases between them. This CDR3 is built from 16 residues. CDR3 loop: CASSFLGLSGDEKLFF. The CDR3 DNA sequence: TGTGCCAGCAGTTTCCTCGGTCTTAGTGGGGATGAAAAACTGTTTTTT. The variable domain in full, completed from reference TRBV27 and TRBJ1-4, reads EAQVTQNPRYLITVTGKKLTVTCSQNMNHEYMSWYRQDPGLGLRQIYYSMNVEVTDKGDVPEGYKVSRKEKRNFPLILESPSPNQTSLYFCASSFLGLSGDEKLFFGSGTQLSVL.

The rearrangement uses TRBV18 and TRBJ1-5; D is perhaps TRBD1 (5 bases). V lost 3 bases, J lost 0 bases, and 12 bases lay in between. The CDR3 loop spans 16 amino acids. Germline CDR1 KGHSH, CDR2 LQKENI. The CDR3: CASSPSPGNSNQPQHF. The CDR3 DNA follows: TGTGCCAGCTCACCCAGTCCAGGGAATAGCAATCAGCCCCAGCATTTT.

This clone has a single count. This chain uses TRBV14 with TRBJ1-6, with D maybe TRBD1 (5 bases). This CDR3 region has 17 residues. V lost 0 bases to trimming and J lost 5 bases, with 14 bases between them. The germline gives CDR1 SGHDN, CDR2 FVKESK. This chain's CDR3 is CASSQDNPGTNNSPLHF. CDR3 DNA: TGTGCCAGCAGCCAAGATAATCCCGGGACGAATAATTCACCCCTCCACTTT.

The rearrangement joins TRBV5-7 to TRBJ1-3, with D possibly being TRBD1 (5 bases). TRBV5-7 is known as an ORF, though its function is uncertain. The CDR3 is made up of 17 amino acids. V was clipped by 3 bases and J by 0 bases, with 16 bases between them. Here the CDR3 DNA reads TGTGCCAGCAGCTGGGAATCGACGGGACGCTCTGGAAACACCATATATTTT. This gives the protein CASSWESTGRSGNTIYF.

This chain links TRBV2 with TRBJ2-7; no firm D call. Per germline, CDR1 SNHLY and CDR2 FYNNEI. Between the trimmed V and J ends, which lost 1 base and 3 bases, there was a span of 4 bases. The CDR3 runs 12 residues. In DNA, the CDR3 is TGTGCCAGCAGTGAAGGCGGCTACGAGCAGTACTTC. This translates into CASSEGGYEQYF.

The gene calls are TRBV6-5 and TRBJ1-2; D call uncertain. CDR1 and CDR2 (germline): MNHEY, SVGAGI. This CDR3 region has 14 residues. With 8 bases removed from V and 2 bases from J, the gap between germline ends came to 15 bases. This CDR3 reads CASAWRQTNYGYTF. CDR3 DNA: TGTGCCAGCGCGTGGAGGCAGACCAACTATGGCTACACCTTC.

The chain employs TRBV12-3 or TRBV12-4 and TRBJ1-4, with D unresolved. The CDR3 consists of 13 residues. The V end lost 3 bases, the J end lost 5 bases, and 7 bases lay between the germline ends. The CDR3 DNA sequence: TGTGCCAGCAGTTTTCGAGGGAATGAAAAACTGTTTTTT. Translated: CASSFRGNEKLFF.

The J gene is TRBJ2-1, the V gene TRBV4-2, with TRBD2 matching over 14 bases. V lost 4 bases to trimming and J lost 7 bases; unmatched junction nucleotides: 9. The CDR3 extends over 17 amino acids. Germline loops: CDR1 LGHNA, CDR2 YNFKEQ. This chain's CDR3 is CASSRQGLAGGANEQFF. Here the CDR3 DNA reads TGTGCCAGCAGCCGACAAGGACTAGCGGGAGGCGCGAATGAGCAGTTCTTC.

This clone has only one observation. V and J are TRBV25-1 and TRBJ2-7; D may be TRBD2 (6 bases). The germline V gene has CDR1 MGHDK and CDR2 SYGVNS. V lost 3 bases and J 5 bases, leaving 11 bases between the germline ends. CDR3 length: 13 amino acids. The CDR3 loop reads CASSEAGFHEQYF. In DNA, the CDR3 is TGTGCCAGCAGTGAGGCGGGGTTTCACGAGCAGTACTTC.

J is TRBJ2-1 and V is TRBV5-1; D not certain. CDR1 and CDR2 (germline): SGHRS, YFSETQ. Trimming shortened V by 1 base and J by 2 bases, and 10 bases separated the two germline ends. The CDR3 is 15 residues long. In DNA form, the CDR3 reads TGCGCCAGCAGCTTGCAGCTTTCGGCCTACAATGAGCAGTTCTTC. The encoded protein is CASSLQLSAYNEQFF.

The V and J genes are TRBV24-1 and TRBJ2-3; D gene ambiguous. Trimming stripped 7 bases from V and 0 bases from J, with 10 bases between. The CDR3 is 14 amino acids. Germline CDR1 and CDR2: KGHDR and SFDVKD. The CDR3 here is CATRKTVSTDTQYF. The CDR3 bases are TGTGCCACCAGGAAAACAGTCAGCACAGATACGCAGTATTTT.

This chain links TRBV7-9 with TRBJ2-5; D possibly uses TRBD1 or TRBD2 (6 bases each). The germline V gene encodes CDR1 SEHNR and CDR2 FQNEAQ (reference sequence). The CDR3 extends over 15 amino acids. Trimming took 5 bases from V and 7 from J, leaving 20 bases between them. As DNA, the CDR3 is TGTGCCAGCAGCCCCCCCGGATCCGAGGGGGGGACCCAGTACTTC. The encoded protein is CASSPPGSEGGTQYF.

In this sample, this clone turned up a few times. The chain links TRBV25-1 to TRBJ1-5; a possible D gene is TRBD1 (5 bases). The germline V gene encodes CDR1 MGHDK and CDR2 SYGVNS. V was pared by 10 bases and J by 3 bases, with 10 bases between. This CDR3 has 12 amino acids. The CDR3 DNA sequence: TGTGCCACTCAGGGATACAATCAGCCCCAGCATTTT. It is translated as CATQGYNQPQHF.